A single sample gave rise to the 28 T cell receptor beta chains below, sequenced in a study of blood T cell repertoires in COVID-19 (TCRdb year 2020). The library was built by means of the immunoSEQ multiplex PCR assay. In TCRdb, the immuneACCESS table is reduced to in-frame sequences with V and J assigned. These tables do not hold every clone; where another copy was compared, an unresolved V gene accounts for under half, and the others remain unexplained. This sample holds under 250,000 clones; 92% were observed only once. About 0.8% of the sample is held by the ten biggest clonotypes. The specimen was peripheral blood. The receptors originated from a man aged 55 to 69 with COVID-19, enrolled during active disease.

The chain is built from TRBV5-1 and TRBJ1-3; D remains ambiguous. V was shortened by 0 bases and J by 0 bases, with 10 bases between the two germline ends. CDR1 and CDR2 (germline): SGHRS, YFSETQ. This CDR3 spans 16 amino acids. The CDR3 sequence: CASSLAPVTSGNTIYF. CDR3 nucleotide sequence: TGCGCCAGCAGCTTGGCCCCGGTCACCTCTGGAAACACCATATATTTT.

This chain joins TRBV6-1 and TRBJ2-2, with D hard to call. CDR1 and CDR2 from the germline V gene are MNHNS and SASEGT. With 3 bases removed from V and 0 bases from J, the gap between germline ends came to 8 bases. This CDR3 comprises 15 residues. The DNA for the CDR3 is TGTGCCAGCAGTGAGTTACAGACGAACACCGGGGAGCTGTTTTTT. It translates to CASSELQTNTGELFF.

The CDR3 protein is CASSLVGTGAFF. The CDR3 nucleotides read TGTGCCAGCAGCTTAGTTGGGACAGGAGCTTTCTTT. The V gene is TRBV7-9, the J gene TRBJ1-1; TRBD1 aligns across 8 bases. CDR3 size: 12 residues. With 1 base clipped from V and 10 bases from J, the junction kept 2 bases outside the gene matches. Germline V gene data show CDR1 as SEHNR and CDR2 as FQNEAQ (reference sequence).

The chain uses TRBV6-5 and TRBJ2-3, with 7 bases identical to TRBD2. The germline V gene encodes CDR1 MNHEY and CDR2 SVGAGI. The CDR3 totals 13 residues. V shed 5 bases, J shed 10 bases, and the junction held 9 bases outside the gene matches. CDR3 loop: CASSKSLGGAQYF. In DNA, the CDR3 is TGTGCCAGCAGTAAGTCACTGGGAGGGGCGCAGTATTTT.

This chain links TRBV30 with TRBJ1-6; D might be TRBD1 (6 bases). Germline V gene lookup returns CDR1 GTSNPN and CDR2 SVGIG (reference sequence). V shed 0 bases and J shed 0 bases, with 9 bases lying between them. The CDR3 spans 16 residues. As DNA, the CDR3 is TGTGCCTGGAGTGTAGCGGACAGCTCCTATAATTCACCCCTCCACTTT. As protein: CAWSVADSSYNSPLHF.

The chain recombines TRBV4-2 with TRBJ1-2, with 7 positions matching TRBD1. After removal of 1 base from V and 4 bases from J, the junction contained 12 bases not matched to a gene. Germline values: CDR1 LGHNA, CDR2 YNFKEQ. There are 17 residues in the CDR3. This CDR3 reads CASSQGGRGLSVYGYTF. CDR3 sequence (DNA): TGTGCCAGCAGCCAAGGGGGTAGGGGGCTATCCGTCTATGGCTACACCTTC.

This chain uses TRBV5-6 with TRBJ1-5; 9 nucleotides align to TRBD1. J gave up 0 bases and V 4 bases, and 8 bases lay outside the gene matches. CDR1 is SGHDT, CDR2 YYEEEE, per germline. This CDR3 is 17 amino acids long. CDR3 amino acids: CASSRTGEVYSNQPQHF. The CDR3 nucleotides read TGTGCCAGCAGCCGGACAGGGGAGGTCTATAGCAATCAGCCCCAGCATTTT.

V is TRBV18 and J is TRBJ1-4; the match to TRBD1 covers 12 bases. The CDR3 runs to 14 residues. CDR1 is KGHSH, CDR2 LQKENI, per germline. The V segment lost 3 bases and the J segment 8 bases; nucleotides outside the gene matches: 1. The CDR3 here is CASSPGQGAEKLFF. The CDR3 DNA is TGTGCCAGCTCACCGGGACAGGGGGCAGAAAAACTGTTTTTT.

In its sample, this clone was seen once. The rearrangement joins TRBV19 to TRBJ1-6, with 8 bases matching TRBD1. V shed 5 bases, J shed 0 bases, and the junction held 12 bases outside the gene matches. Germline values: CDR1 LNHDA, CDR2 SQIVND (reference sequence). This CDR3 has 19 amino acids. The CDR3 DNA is TGTGCCAGTAGTGCCCGGGCAGGGGGCGGGCGCTCCTATAATTCACCCCTCCACTTT. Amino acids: CASSARAGGGRSYNSPLHF.

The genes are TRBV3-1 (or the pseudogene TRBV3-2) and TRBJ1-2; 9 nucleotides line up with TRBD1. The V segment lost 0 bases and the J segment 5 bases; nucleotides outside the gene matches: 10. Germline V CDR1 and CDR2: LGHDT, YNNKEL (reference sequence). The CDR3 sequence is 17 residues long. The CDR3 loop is CASSQELSGTGPYGYTF. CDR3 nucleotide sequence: TGTGCCAGCAGCCAAGAGTTAAGTGGGACAGGGCCATATGGCTACACCTTC.

The CDR3 region is CASSLAPGTSGSQETQYF. The CDR3 DNA follows: TGTGCCAGCAGCTTAGCCCCCGGGACTAGCGGGAGTCAGGAGACCCAGTACTTC. The V gene is TRBV7-2, the J gene TRBJ2-5; 14 bases are shared with TRBD2. Germline loops: CDR1 SGHTA, CDR2 FQGNSA. The CDR3 has 18 residues. V lost 0 bases and J lost 5; bases outside the gene matches: 8.

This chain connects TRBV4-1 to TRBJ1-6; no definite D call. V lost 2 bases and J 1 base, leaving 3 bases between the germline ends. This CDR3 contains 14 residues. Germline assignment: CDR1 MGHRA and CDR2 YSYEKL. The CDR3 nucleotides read TGCGCCAGCAGCCAATCGTCCTATAATTCACCCCTCCACTTT. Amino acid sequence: CASSQSSYNSPLHF.

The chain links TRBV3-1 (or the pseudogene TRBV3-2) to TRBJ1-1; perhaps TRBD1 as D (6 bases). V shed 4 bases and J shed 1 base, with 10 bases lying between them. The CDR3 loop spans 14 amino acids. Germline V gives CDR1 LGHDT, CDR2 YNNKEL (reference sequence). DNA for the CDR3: TGTGCCAGCAGCCGTCGACAGGAGAACACTGAAGCTTTCTTT. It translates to CASSRRQENTEAFF.

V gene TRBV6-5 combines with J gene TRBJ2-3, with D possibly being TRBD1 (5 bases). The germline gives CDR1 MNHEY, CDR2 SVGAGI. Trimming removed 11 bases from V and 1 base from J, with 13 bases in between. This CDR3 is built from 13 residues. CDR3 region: CAGGASRTDTQYF. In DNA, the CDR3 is TGTGCCGGTGGGGCGAGCCGCACAGATACGCAGTATTTT.

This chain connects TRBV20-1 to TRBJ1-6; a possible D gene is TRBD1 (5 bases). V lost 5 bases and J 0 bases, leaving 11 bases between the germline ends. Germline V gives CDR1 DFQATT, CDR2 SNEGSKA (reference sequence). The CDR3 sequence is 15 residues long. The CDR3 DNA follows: TGCAGTGCTGGTGACGGGGGCTCCTATAATTCACCCCTCCACTTT. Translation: CSAGDGGSYNSPLHF.

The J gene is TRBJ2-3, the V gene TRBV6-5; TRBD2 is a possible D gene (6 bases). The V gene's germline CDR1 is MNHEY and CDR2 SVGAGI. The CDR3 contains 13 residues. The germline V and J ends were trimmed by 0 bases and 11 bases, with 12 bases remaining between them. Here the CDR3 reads CASSYSRTGGQYF. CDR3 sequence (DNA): TGTGCCAGCAGTTACTCGAGAACCGGGGGGCAGTATTTT.

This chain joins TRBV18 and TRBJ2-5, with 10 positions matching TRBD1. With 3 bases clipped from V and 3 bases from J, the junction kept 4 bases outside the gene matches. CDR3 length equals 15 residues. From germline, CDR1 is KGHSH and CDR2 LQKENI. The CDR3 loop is CASSPRTGGEETQYF. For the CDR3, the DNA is TGTGCCAGCTCACCGCGGACAGGGGGGGAAGAGACCCAGTACTTC.

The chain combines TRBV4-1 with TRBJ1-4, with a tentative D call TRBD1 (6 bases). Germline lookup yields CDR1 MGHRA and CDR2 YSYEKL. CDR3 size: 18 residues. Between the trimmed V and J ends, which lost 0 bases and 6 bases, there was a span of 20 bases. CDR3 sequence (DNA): TGCGCCAGCAGCCAAGATCGTCGCACAGGGAGAGGGGATGAAAAACTGTTTTTT. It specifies CASSQDRRTGRGDEKLFF.

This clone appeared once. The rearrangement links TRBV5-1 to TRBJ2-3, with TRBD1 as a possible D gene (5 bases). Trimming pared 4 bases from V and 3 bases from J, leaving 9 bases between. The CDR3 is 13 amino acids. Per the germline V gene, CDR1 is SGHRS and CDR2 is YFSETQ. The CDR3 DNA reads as TGCGCCAGCAGCGCCCCAGGGACAGATACGCAGTATTTT. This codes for CASSAPGTDTQYF.

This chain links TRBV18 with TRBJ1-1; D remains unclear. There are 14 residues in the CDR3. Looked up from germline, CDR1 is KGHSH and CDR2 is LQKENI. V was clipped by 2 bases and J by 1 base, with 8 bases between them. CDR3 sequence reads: CASSPSLPNTEAFF. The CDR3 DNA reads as TGTGCCAGCTCACCAAGCCTCCCGAACACTGAAGCTTTCTTT.

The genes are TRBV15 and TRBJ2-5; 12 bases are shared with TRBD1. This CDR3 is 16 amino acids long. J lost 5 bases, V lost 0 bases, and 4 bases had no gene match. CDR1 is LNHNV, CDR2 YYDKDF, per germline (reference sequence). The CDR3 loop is CATSRDGTGGWETQYF. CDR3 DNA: TGTGCCACCAGCAGAGATGGGACAGGGGGCTGGGAGACCCAGTACTTC.

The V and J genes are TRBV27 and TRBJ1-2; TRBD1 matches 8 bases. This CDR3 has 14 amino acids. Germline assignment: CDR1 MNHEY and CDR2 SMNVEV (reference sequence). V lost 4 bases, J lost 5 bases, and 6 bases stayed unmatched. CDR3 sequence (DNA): TGTGCCAGCAGTTCCGCCGGGACAGGATATGGCTACACCTTC. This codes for CASSSAGTGYGYTF.

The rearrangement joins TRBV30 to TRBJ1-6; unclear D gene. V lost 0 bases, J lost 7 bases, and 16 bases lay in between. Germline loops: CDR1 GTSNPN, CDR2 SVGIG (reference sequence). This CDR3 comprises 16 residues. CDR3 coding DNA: TGTGCCTGGAGTGTCGGACTACCTGTCGGGAATTCACCCCTCCACTTT. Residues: CAWSVGLPVGNSPLHF.

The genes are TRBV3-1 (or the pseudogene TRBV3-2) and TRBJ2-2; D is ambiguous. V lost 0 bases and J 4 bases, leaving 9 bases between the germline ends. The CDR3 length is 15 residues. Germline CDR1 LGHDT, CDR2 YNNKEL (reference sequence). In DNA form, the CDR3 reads TGTGCCAGCAGCCAAGATTCCAGGTCCACCGGGGAGCTGTTTTTT. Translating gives CASSQDSRSTGELFF.

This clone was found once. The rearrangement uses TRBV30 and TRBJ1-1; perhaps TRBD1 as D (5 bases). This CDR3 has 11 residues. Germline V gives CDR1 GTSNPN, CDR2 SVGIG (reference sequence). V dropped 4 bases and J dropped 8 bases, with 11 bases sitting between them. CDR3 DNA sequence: TGTGCCTGGACTCCCCCAGGGGAAGCTTTCTTT. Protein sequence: CAWTPPGEAFF.

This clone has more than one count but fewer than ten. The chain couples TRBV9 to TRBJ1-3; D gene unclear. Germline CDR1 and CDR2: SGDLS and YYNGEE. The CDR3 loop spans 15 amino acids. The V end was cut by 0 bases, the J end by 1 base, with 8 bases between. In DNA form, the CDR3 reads TGTGCCAGCAGCGTAGATATCCCGTCTGGAAACACCATATATTTT. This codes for CASSVDIPSGNTIYF.

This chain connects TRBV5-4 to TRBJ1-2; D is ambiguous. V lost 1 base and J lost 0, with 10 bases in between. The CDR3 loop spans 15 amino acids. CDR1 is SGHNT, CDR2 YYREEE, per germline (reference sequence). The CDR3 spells CASSLFRRANYGYTF. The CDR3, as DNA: TGTGCCAGCAGCTTGTTCAGGCGAGCTAACTATGGCTACACCTTC.

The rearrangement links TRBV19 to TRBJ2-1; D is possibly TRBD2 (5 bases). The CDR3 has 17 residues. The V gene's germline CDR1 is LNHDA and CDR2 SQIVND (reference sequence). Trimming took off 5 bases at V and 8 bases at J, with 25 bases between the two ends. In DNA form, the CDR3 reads TGTGCCAGTAGTCCCACGGGGAGTTGGAAGGTTAGGGATGAGCAGTTCTTC. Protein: CASSPTGSWKVRDEQFF.